These T cell receptor beta chains were read from a single sample in a study of regulatory dendritic cells for organ transplantation. TCRdb's table, derived via immunoSEQ multiplex PCR, lists solely in-frame clones and lacks some. Of more than 20,000 clones in the sample, less than 90% were seen once. No antigens are known for them. The sequenced sample consisted of naive CD4+ T cells from blood cultured with dendritic cells. These receptors originate from a human donor in good health. CDR3s include the opening cysteine and the closing phenylalanine or tryptophan. The D gene is left open where the match is weak. Only some rows state a clone size, as once, few, many or a class for expanded clones.

CDR3	DNA	size	D	J	V
CAWSVYRAGDTEAFF	TGTGCCTGGAGTGTATACAGGGCGGGGGACACTGAAGCTTTCTTT	few	-	TRBJ1-1	TRBV30
CASRLVFDRGAIKVLATNEKLFF	TGTGCAAGTCGCTTAGTGTTCGACAGGGGGGCCATTAAAGTACTTGCAACTAATGAAAAACTGTTTTTT	-	-	TRBJ1-4	TRBV12-2
CSVGGVLGETQYF	TGCAGCGTGGGCGGGGTTCTCGGGGAGACCCAGTACTTC	-	-	TRBJ2-5	TRBV29-1
CSVNRAGIVNTEAFF	TGCAGCGTCAACCGGGCAGGGATTGTGAACACTGAAGCTTTCTTT	-	-	TRBJ1-1	TRBV29-1
CASSLDQRGYTF	TGTGCCAGCAGCTTGGATCAGAGGGGCTACACCTTC	-	-	TRBJ1-2	TRBV5-4
CASNGPLMNTEAFF	TGTGCCAGCAATGGGCCCCTTATGAACACTGAAGCTTTCTTT	-	-	TRBJ1-1	TRBV2
CASSLGGAGETQYF	TGTGCCAGCAGCTTAGGGGGGGCCGGGGAGACCCAGTACTTC	-	-	TRBJ2-5	TRBV7-6
CASSLFQGGGEKLFF	TGTGCCAGCAGCCTGTTCCAGGGTGGCGGTGAAAAACTGTTTTTT	-	-	TRBJ1-4	TRBV5-5
CASSSGDPHEQYF	TGTGCCAGCTCTAGCGGAGATCCACACGAGCAGTACTTC	-	TRBD2	TRBJ2-7	TRBV28
CASSKTVQKETQYF	TGTGCCAGCAGCAAGACGGTGCAAAAAGAGACCCAGTACTTC	-	-	TRBJ2-5	TRBV9